These 13 T cell receptor beta chains share one sample of origin, sequenced in a study of blood T cell repertoires in COVID-19. Some clones are missing from TCRdb's copy, which holds only in-frame ones; the method was immunoSEQ multiplex PCR. The sample holds hundreds of thousands of clones; around 90% are singletons and the top ten take around 3.3%. Sequencing was carried out using peripheral blood. These receptors came from a young man with active or convalescent COVID-19.

The genes are TRBV18 and TRBJ2-7, with D perhaps matching TRBD2 (8 bases). Germline CDR1 reads KGHSH; CDR2 reads LQKENI. This CDR3 region has 16 residues. V lost 3 bases, J lost 6 bases, and 21 bases lay in between. Here the CDR3 reads CASSPRGGTVKVEQYF. In DNA, the CDR3 is TGTGCCAGCTCACCCCGGGGGGGGACAGTAAAGGTCGAGCAGTACTTC. The full variable domain, in which reference TRBV18 and TRBJ2-7 provide the parts outside the CDR3, is NAGVMQNPRHLVRRRGQEARLRCSPMKGHSHVYWYRQLPEEGLKFMVYLQKENIIDESGMPKERFSAEFPKEGPSILRIQQVVRGDSAAYFCASSPRGGTVKVEQYFGPGTRLTVT.

The J gene is TRBJ1-2, the V gene TRBV7-9, with D perhaps TRBD1 (5 bases). The germline V and J ends were trimmed by 6 bases and 5 bases, with 10 bases remaining between them. There are 12 residues in the CDR3. Germline assignment: CDR1 SEHNR and CDR2 FQNEAQ (reference sequence). CDR3 in amino acids: CASSSGTYGYTF. CDR3 bases: TGTGCCAGCAGTTCGGGGACTTATGGCTACACCTTC.

This sequence joins TRBV5-6 and TRBJ2-7; D is uncertain. V was cut by 0 bases and J by 3 bases, with 7 bases left in between. Per germline, CDR1 SGHDT and CDR2 YYEEEE. This CDR3 contains 13 residues. The CDR3 bases are TGTGCCAGCAGCTTGGCCCGAGGCTACGAGCAGTACTTC. This encodes CASSLARGYEQYF.

The chain uses TRBV27 and TRBJ2-1, with D perhaps TRBD2 (5 bases). CDR1 MNHEY and CDR2 SMNVEV come from the germline V gene (reference sequence). The CDR3 length is 13 residues. Trimming took off 2 bases at V and 8 bases at J, with 10 bases between the two ends. Here the CDR3 reads CASSLIGADEQFF. The CDR3 region has the DNA TGTGCCAGCAGTTTAATTGGAGCGGATGAGCAGTTCTTC.

This chain links TRBV20-1 with TRBJ1-2; D is possibly TRBD1 (5 bases). CDR3 length: 11 residues. Germline V gives CDR1 DFQATT, CDR2 SNEGSKA (reference sequence). CDR3 sequence: CKAGGESGYTF. CDR3 bases: TGCAAGGCTGGGGGGGAGAGTGGCTACACCTTC.

The gene calls are TRBV28 and TRBJ1-1; D not certain. The CDR3 is 11 amino acids. CDR1 and CDR2 from the germline V gene are MDHEN and SYDVKM. The V and J ends lost 5 bases and 6 bases respectively, with 7 bases between them. Written as DNA, the CDR3 is TGTGCCAGCAGTACGCCAGCTGAAGCTTTCTTT. Translating gives CASSTPAEAFF.

The CDR3 region is CASSSIRGTGRTYEQYF. CDR3 sequence (DNA): TGTGCCAGCAGTTCAATTAGAGGGACAGGGAGGACCTACGAGCAGTACTTC. J is TRBJ2-7 and V is TRBV27, with TRBD1 identical over 9 bases. CDR1 and CDR2 from the germline V gene are MNHEY and SMNVEV (reference sequence). This CDR3 spans 17 amino acids. V dropped 4 bases and J dropped 2; count of bases not matched to a gene: 12.

This clone appeared a few times. V usage is TRBV6-5 and J usage is TRBJ1-3; tentatively, D is TRBD1 (6 bases). With 8 bases removed from V and 0 bases from J, the gap between germline ends came to 8 bases. Germline CDR1 MNHEY, CDR2 SVGAGI. CDR3 length equals 13 residues. CDR3: CASGGHSGNTIYF. The DNA for the CDR3 is TGTGCCAGCGGGGGACACTCTGGAAACACCATATATTTT.

The gene calls are TRBV27 and TRBJ2-1, with 8 bases matching TRBD2. The CDR3 sequence is 14 residues long. CDR1 is MNHEY, CDR2 SMNVEV, per germline (reference sequence). With 6 bases clipped from V and 4 bases from J, the junction kept 5 bases outside the gene matches. The CDR3 DNA sequence: TGTGCCAGCAGACGCGGGGGGATGTACAATGAGCAGTTCTTC. Protein: CASRRGGMYNEQFF.

This clone was counted a single time. V gene TRBV19 combines with J gene TRBJ2-1; a weak D match, TRBD2 (7 bases). The V end was cut by 2 bases, the J end by 4 bases, with 12 bases between. CDR3 length: 15 amino acids. Germline V gives CDR1 LNHDA, CDR2 SQIVND (reference sequence). Here the CDR3 DNA reads TGTGCCAGTAGTATATTAGGGGGAGGGTACAATGAGCAGTTCTTC. It yields the protein CASSILGGGYNEQFF.

The chain uses TRBV6-1 and TRBJ2-7, with TRBD1 matching over 7 bases. The germline V gene has CDR1 MNHNS and CDR2 SASEGT. This CDR3 is 15 amino acids long. With V trimmed by 2 bases and J by 3 bases, 7 bases remained unmatched. The CDR3 DNA reads as TGTGCCAGCAGTGAAAAAAGGACAGGACGCTACGAGCAGTACTTC. This encodes CASSEKRTGRYEQYF.

The chain has TRBV9 and TRBJ2-3; 11 bases are shared with TRBD2. The CDR3 is 15 amino acids. Germline CDR1 reads SGDLS; CDR2 reads YYNGEE. V was pared by 4 bases and J by 3 bases, with 4 bases of the junction left unmatched. CDR3 sequence (DNA): TGTGCCAGCAGCTCACGACTAGCGGGGACAGATACGCAGTATTTT. Protein product: CASSSRLAGTDTQYF.

V and J are TRBV5-4 and TRBJ2-3; 7 bases are shared with TRBD1. CDR3 size: 14 residues. V lost 1 base, J lost 4 bases, and 3 bases stayed unmatched. The germline V gene has CDR1 SGHNT and CDR2 YYREEE (reference sequence). CDR3 nucleotide sequence: TGTGCCAGCAGCTTGAAACAGGGGTCAGATACGCAGTATTTT. Amino acids: CASSLKQGSDTQYF.